This T cell receptor (beta chain) was observed in a study of cytomegalovirus exposure and HLA in healthy donors. Germline V CDR1 and CDR2: SEHNR, FQNEAQ (reference sequence). CDR3 size: 13 residues. The V and J ends lost 8 bases and 4 bases respectively, with 14 bases between them. Primers for the PCR totalled 60 Vbeta and 13 Jbeta. Libraries were prepared by immunoSEQ multiplex PCR; TCRdb keeps only in-frame clonotypes and omits some of them. The data contain around 170,000 clones, approximately 84% of them seen just once; the ten biggest clones take up less than 0.4%. The sample comprised PBMCs. This TCR came from a boy between 2 and 10 years old in good health and CMV-seronegative. The chain links TRBV7-9 to TRBJ1-1; D may be TRBD1 (6 bases). The CDR3 DNA reads as TGTGCCAGCCCTCCCGAGGGGGTCACTGAAGCTTTCTTT. It is translated as CASPPEGVTEAFF.